Each of the 29 T cell receptor beta chains below was sequenced from the same sample in a study of T cells after yellow fever vaccination. TCRdb re-called the 5' RACE reads through MiXCR, storing one row per CDR3 protein. The sample has roughly 150,000 distinct CDR3 sequences; about 6.2% are singletons. The sample consisted of CD4+ T cells sorted from PBMCs, taken 10 days after the yellow fever booster vaccination. The receptors were sampled from a man aged 30-40 years who received the YFV17D yellow fever vaccine.

This clonotype appeared many times. This chain links TRBV12-3 or TRBV12-4 with TRBJ2-1, with 15 positions matching TRBD2. The CDR3 is 14 amino acids. Unmatched junction bases numbered 1, after V lost 3 bases and J lost 10 bases. The chain's CDR3 is CASSFGLAGGEQFF. As DNA, the CDR3 is TGTGCCAGCAGTTTCGGACTAGCGGGAGGGGAGCAGTTCTTC.

This clonotype appeared many times. The V and J genes are TRBV27 and TRBJ1-1; 7 nucleotides align to TRBD1. This CDR3 has 15 amino acids. J lost 1 base, V lost 5 bases, and 7 bases had no gene match. Germline values: CDR1 MNHEY, CDR2 SMNVEV (reference sequence). The CDR3 spells CASSRRDRANTEAFF. CDR3 sequence (DNA): TGTGCCAGCAGTCGACGGGACAGAGCGAACACTGAAGCTTTCTTT.

This clonotype was observed at least ten times. The J gene is TRBJ2-1, the V gene TRBV5-1; D not resolved. Per germline, CDR1 SGHRS and CDR2 YFSETQ. V was clipped by 0 bases and J by 2 bases, with 6 bases between them. The CDR3 has 14 amino acids. CDR3 DNA: TGCGCCAGCAGCTTGGAGGCAACCTACAATGAGCAGTTCTTC. Protein product: CASSLEATYNEQFF.

This clonotype showed up many times. The gene calls are TRBV24-1 and TRBJ2-5; a possible D gene is TRBD1 (5 bases). The V end lost 3 bases, the J end lost 5 bases, and 15 bases lay between the germline ends. The germline V gene encodes CDR1 KGHDR and CDR2 SFDVKD. CDR3 length equals 15 residues. The CDR3 DNA reads as TGTGCCACCAGTGATCGGTCAGGGAATTTGGAGACCCAGTACTTC. Translated, it gives CATSDRSGNLETQYF.

This clonotype was counted at least ten times. V gene TRBV7-8 combines with J gene TRBJ2-7; 10 nucleotides align to TRBD2. Trimming removed 0 bases from V and 0 bases from J; junction bases left unmatched: 2. Germline CDR1 and CDR2: SGHVS and FQNEAQ. This CDR3 is built from 16 residues. The CDR3 DNA is TGTGCCAGCAGCTTAGCGCTAGCGGGAGACTCCTACGAGCAGTACTTC. Amino acid sequence: CASSLALAGDSYEQYF. Variable domain in full (rest from reference TRBV7-8 and TRBJ2-7): GAGVSQSPRYKVAKRGQDVALRCDPISGHVSLFWYQQALGQGPEFLTYFQNEAQLDKSGLPSDRFFAERPEGSVSTLKIQRTQQEDSAVYLCASSLALAGDSYEQYFGPGTRLTVT.

With regard to this clonotype: A much larger clone differs by one base, so this may be a read error. The chain couples TRBV5-1 to TRBJ2-2, with D perhaps matching TRBD2 (6 bases). The CDR3 spans 20 residues. CDR1 and CDR2 from the germline V gene are SGHRS and YFSETQ. CDR3 bases: TGCGCCAGCAGCCCCGGGGTGAGGTGGGACCCCCTGGAAGATGGCGGGGAGCTGTATTTT. Residues: CASSPGVRWDPLEDGGELYF.

This clonotype was counted once. A read error may be the cause here, since a much bigger clone is one base away. V is TRBV5-1 and J is TRBJ2-1; 11 positions agree with TRBD2. Germline-derived CDR1 and CDR2 are SGHRS and YFSETQ. V lost 0 bases to trimming and J lost 8 bases; unmatched junction nucleotides: 7. This CDR3 comprises 16 residues. The CDR3 DNA follows: TGCGCCAGCAGCTTGGCGCTAGCGGGAGGAATGGATGAGCAGTTCTTC. Translated, it gives CASSLALAGGMDEQFF.

This clonotype was seen repeatedly, ten times or more. This sequence joins TRBV5-1 and TRBJ1-4; unclear D gene. This CDR3 contains 12 residues. V dropped 0 bases and J dropped 7 bases, with 4 bases sitting between them. Germline-derived CDR1 and CDR2 are SGHRS and YFSETQ. CDR3 sequence: CASSLAGEKLFF. CDR3 DNA: TGCGCCAGCAGCTTGGCCGGTGAAAAACTGTTTTTT.

This clonotype was counted ten times or more. The rearrangement uses TRBV10-2 and TRBJ1-2; TRBD1 matches 8 bases. J lost 6 bases, V lost 0 bases, and 6 bases had no gene match. CDR3 length: 15 amino acids. The germline CDR1 and CDR2 sequences are WSHSY and SAAADI. DNA of the CDR3: TGCGCCAGCAGTGAGTCCGCCAGGGGGCCGGATGGCTACACCTTC. Its translation: CASSESARGPDGYTF.

The V call is TRBV7-6, the J call TRBJ2-1; 12 positions agree with TRBD2. This CDR3 has 19 residues. Germline CDR1 reads SGHVS; CDR2 reads FNYEAQ. Trimming cost V 2 bases and J 0 bases; bases outside gene matches: 8. Here the CDR3 reads CASSLLTSGRVLSYNEQFF. CDR3 in DNA: TGTGCCAGCAGCTTATTGACTAGCGGGAGAGTTCTCTCCTACAATGAGCAGTTCTTC.

This clonotype has ten or more counts. This sequence joins TRBV4-2 and TRBJ1-2; no clear D. In germline, CDR1 is LGHNA, CDR2 YNFKEQ. The CDR3 covers 14 residues. Deletions cut 0 bases from V and 2 bases from J, with 7 bases between. The chain's CDR3 is CASSQEGRNYGYTF. CDR3 nucleotide sequence: TGTGCCAGCAGCCAAGAAGGGCGGAACTATGGCTACACCTTC.

In its sample, this clonotype was seen many times. In DNA, the CDR3 is TGTGCCAGCAGCTGGGCTAGCGGAGCCACAGATACGCAGTATTTT. It is translated as CASSWASGATDTQYF. The chain combines TRBV7-2 with TRBJ2-3, with TRBD2 matching over 7 bases. CDR1 is SGHTA and CDR2 is FQGNSA in the germline V gene. V lost 4 bases to trimming and J lost 2 bases; unmatched junction nucleotides: 6. The CDR3 extends over 15 amino acids.

The sample holds many counts of this clonotype. The rearrangement uses TRBV20-1 and TRBJ1-5; 9 bases match TRBD1. There are 14 residues in the CDR3. CDR1 DFQATT and CDR2 SNEGSKA come from the germline V gene (reference sequence). J lost 6 bases, V lost 4 bases, and 7 bases had no gene match. The CDR3 protein is CSATQGARSQPQHF. Here the CDR3 DNA reads TGCAGTGCTACACAGGGGGCGCGATCTCAGCCCCAGCATTTT.

The sample holds many counts of this clonotype. The chain is built from TRBV5-1 and TRBJ2-1; D tentatively reads TRBD1 or TRBD2 (5 bases each). The germline V and J ends were trimmed by 4 bases and 7 bases, with 15 bases remaining between them. Germline CDR1 reads SGHRS; CDR2 reads YFSETQ. There are 14 residues in the CDR3. The CDR3 sequence is CASSPGTVRNEQFF. The DNA for the CDR3 is TGCGCCAGCAGCCCGGGGACCGTCCGGAATGAGCAGTTCTTC.

This clonotype has at least ten counts. The gene calls are TRBV7-2 and TRBJ2-5; 11 bases map to TRBD1. The length of the CDR3 is 15 residues. CDR1 is SGHTA, CDR2 FQGNSA, per germline. V gave up 2 bases and J gave up 3 bases; unmatched junction bases: 2. Written as DNA, the CDR3 is TGTGCCAGCAGCTTAAGGACAGGGGGCGAAGAGACCCAGTACTTC. Translating gives CASSLRTGGEETQYF.

This clonotype was seen ten or more times. The chain couples TRBV5-1 to TRBJ2-7; TRBD1 aligns across 7 bases. Germline CDR1 SGHRS, CDR2 YFSETQ. The ends lost 7 bases at V and 2 bases at J; junction bases unmatched: 12. The CDR3 is 15 amino acids. The CDR3 region is CASGELGGQTYEQYF. CDR3 sequence (DNA): TGCGCCAGCGGTGAGTTAGGGGGACAGACCTACGAGCAGTACTTC.

The chain employs TRBV10-3 and TRBJ1-1, with D perhaps matching TRBD1 (6 bases). Trimming stripped 7 bases from V and 2 bases from J, with 11 bases between. The CDR3 is 13 residues long. CDR1 is ENHRY and CDR2 is SYGVKD in the germline V gene. CDR3 nucleotides: TGTGCCATCATGGGGGCCCTTAACACTGAAGCTTTCTTT. Translated: CAIMGALNTEAFF.

This clonotype was detected many times. V is TRBV12-3 or TRBV12-4 and J is TRBJ1-1; D is ambiguous. The CDR3 covers 15 residues. The ends were cut back, 5 bases at V and 0 bases at J, with 13 bases in the middle. The CDR3 DNA is TGTGCCAGCAGTATAGAGGGAGGAGTGAACACTGAAGCTTTCTTT. Its protein product is CASSIEGGVNTEAFF.

This clonotype was found many times. The V and J genes are TRBV11-1 and TRBJ2-7, with unresolved D. The V gene's germline CDR1 is SGHAT and CDR2 FQDESV (reference sequence). The ends were cut back, 6 bases at V and 0 bases at J, with 18 bases in the middle. The CDR3 sequence is 16 residues long. CDR3 in DNA: TGTGCCAGCAGGTCGGCAGACACTAAGACCTCCTACGAGCAGTACTTC. This gives the protein CASRSADTKTSYEQYF.

This chain joins TRBV5-1 and TRBJ1-2; TRBD1 aligns across 10 bases. V dropped 0 bases and J dropped 6; count of bases not matched to a gene: 5. Germline CDR1 SGHRS, CDR2 YFSETQ. There are 15 residues in the CDR3. CDR3 in DNA: TGCGCCAGCAGCTTGGTCGGACAGGGGGTCGATGGCTACACCTTC. Protein sequence: CASSLVGQGVDGYTF.

This clonotype has a handful of counts. This may stem from a read error, because a much larger clone lies one nucleotide away. The chain links TRBV12-3 or TRBV12-4 to TRBJ1-2; D unresolved. This CDR3 has 11 amino acids. The V gene lost 5 bases and the J gene lost 8 bases, with 9 bases spanning the gap. The CDR3, as DNA: TGTGCCAGCAGTACCAGCGAAGGCTACACCTTC. This codes for CASSTSEGYTF.

The chain joins TRBV7-9 to TRBJ2-3; D gene uncertain. V lost 5 bases and J 3 bases, leaving 12 bases between the germline ends. The CDR3 is 14 residues long. CDR1 is SEHNR and CDR2 is FQNEAQ in the germline V gene (reference sequence). This CDR3 is CASSADLTTDTQYF. CDR3 DNA: TGTGCCAGCAGCGCGGATCTAACAACAGATACGCAGTATTTT.

This clonotype showed up many times. This chain joins TRBV5-1 and TRBJ2-3, with D hard to call. CDR3 length: 13 residues. Trimming removed 0 bases at V and 2 bases at J, with 4 bases between. CDR1 SGHRS and CDR2 YFSETQ come from the germline V gene. The CDR3 nucleotides read TGCGCCAGCAGCTTGGCTTACACAGATACGCAGTATTTT. Its protein is CASSLAYTDTQYF.

At least ten counts were recorded for this clonotype. The chain recombines TRBV4-2 with TRBJ1-2; D might be TRBD1 (5 bases). Germline-derived CDR1 and CDR2 are LGHNA and YNFKEQ. The CDR3 has 15 amino acids. Trimming took off 0 bases at V and 4 bases at J, with 12 bases between the two ends. The CDR3 region is CASSQETVPRYGYTF. Written as DNA, the CDR3 is TGTGCCAGCAGCCAAGAGACAGTTCCCCGCTATGGCTACACCTTC.

This clonotype was counted ten times or more. This rearrangement joins TRBV6-2 or TRBV6-3 to TRBJ2-1, with 14 nucleotides matching TRBD2. J lost 8 bases, V lost 2 bases, and 8 bases had no gene match. The CDR3 contains 17 residues. Germline CDR1 reads MNHEY; CDR2 reads SVGEGT. DNA of the CDR3: TGTGCCAGCAGTTACCCCAGGGGACTAGCGGGAGAGTATGAGCAGTTCTTC. Translated, it gives CASSYPRGLAGEYEQFF.

This clonotype was detected many times. This chain joins TRBV7-2 and TRBJ2-3, with D tentatively TRBD2 (7 bases). Germline loops: CDR1 SGHTA, CDR2 FQGNSA. The V and J ends lost 5 bases and 0 bases respectively, with 15 bases between them. The CDR3 sequence is 16 residues long. In DNA, the CDR3 is TGTGCCAGCAGCCCCGTCGGGGGGCCTAGCACAGATACGCAGTATTTT. This translates into CASSPVGGPSTDTQYF. The full variable domain, in which reference TRBV7-2 and TRBJ2-3 provide the parts outside the CDR3, is GAGVSQSPSNKVTEKGKDVELRCDPISGHTALYWYRQSLGQGLEFLIYFQGNSAPDKSGLPSDRFSAERTGGSVSTLTIQRTQQEDSAVYLCASSPVGGPSTDTQYFGPGTRLTVL.

This clonotype was counted at least ten times. The rearrangement joins TRBV5-1 to TRBJ2-7; 8 nucleotides line up with TRBD2. The CDR3 is 15 residues long. V lost 4 bases, J lost 5 bases, and 11 bases stayed unmatched. Germline CDR1 SGHRS, CDR2 YFSETQ. CDR3 coding DNA: TGCGCCAGCAGCCCTCCGAGCGGGAGCGTCGACGAGCAGTACTTC. It translates to CASSPPSGSVDEQYF.

This clonotype was seen repeatedly, ten times or more. The chain is built from TRBV5-6 and TRBJ1-2; no clear D gene. Per germline, CDR1 SGHDT and CDR2 YYEEEE. This CDR3 spans 13 amino acids. Trimming took off 6 bases at V and 6 bases at J, with 15 bases between the two ends. The CDR3 region has the DNA TGTGCCAGCACCCGGGGAGGGAGAGATGGCTACACCTTC. It codes for CASTRGGRDGYTF.

The chain uses TRBV5-5 and TRBJ2-1; TRBD1 matches at 7 bases. The CDR3 is made up of 14 amino acids. J lost 5 bases, V lost 4 bases, and 6 bases had no gene match. In germline, CDR1 is SGHKS, CDR2 YYEKEE (reference sequence). CDR3 in amino acids: CASSPGTANNEQFF. CDR3 DNA sequence: TGTGCCAGCAGCCCAGGGACAGCGAACAATGAGCAGTTCTTC.